Described below is a single TCR beta chain sequence and its context. Its target is unknown. The data stem from a study of identical twins. Broader study findings: Out-of-frame beta sequences exhibited a weaker degree of excess twin sharing.

cDNA molecules carried unique molecular identifiers, and template switching added a universal primer site. TCRdb used MiXCR to reprocess the 5' RACE reads, holding one entry per CDR3 protein. The data show more than 600,000 distinct CDR3 sequences, 18% seen once. This CDR3 spans 12 amino acids. Germline assignment: CDR1 MNHEY and CDR2 SMNVEV (reference sequence). V lost 5 bases to trimming and J lost 7 bases; unmatched junction nucleotides: 5. The sample was also linked to a second study, of T cells expressing NK-cell markers. From that study: One of eight sequenced donors was HCMV-seronegative; the other seven were seropositive. Roughly six donors showed dominant NKG2C+ clonotypes comprising roughly 1.0-7.0% of their CD8+ T cells.

What was sequenced was PBMCs. The chain employs TRBV27 and TRBJ2-7; TRBD2 matches 7 bases. This receptor was identified in a woman between 18 and 30 years old in good health. CDR3 in DNA: TGTGCCAGCAGTCCGGGGGGATGGGAGCAGTACTTC. As protein: CASSPGGWEQYF.